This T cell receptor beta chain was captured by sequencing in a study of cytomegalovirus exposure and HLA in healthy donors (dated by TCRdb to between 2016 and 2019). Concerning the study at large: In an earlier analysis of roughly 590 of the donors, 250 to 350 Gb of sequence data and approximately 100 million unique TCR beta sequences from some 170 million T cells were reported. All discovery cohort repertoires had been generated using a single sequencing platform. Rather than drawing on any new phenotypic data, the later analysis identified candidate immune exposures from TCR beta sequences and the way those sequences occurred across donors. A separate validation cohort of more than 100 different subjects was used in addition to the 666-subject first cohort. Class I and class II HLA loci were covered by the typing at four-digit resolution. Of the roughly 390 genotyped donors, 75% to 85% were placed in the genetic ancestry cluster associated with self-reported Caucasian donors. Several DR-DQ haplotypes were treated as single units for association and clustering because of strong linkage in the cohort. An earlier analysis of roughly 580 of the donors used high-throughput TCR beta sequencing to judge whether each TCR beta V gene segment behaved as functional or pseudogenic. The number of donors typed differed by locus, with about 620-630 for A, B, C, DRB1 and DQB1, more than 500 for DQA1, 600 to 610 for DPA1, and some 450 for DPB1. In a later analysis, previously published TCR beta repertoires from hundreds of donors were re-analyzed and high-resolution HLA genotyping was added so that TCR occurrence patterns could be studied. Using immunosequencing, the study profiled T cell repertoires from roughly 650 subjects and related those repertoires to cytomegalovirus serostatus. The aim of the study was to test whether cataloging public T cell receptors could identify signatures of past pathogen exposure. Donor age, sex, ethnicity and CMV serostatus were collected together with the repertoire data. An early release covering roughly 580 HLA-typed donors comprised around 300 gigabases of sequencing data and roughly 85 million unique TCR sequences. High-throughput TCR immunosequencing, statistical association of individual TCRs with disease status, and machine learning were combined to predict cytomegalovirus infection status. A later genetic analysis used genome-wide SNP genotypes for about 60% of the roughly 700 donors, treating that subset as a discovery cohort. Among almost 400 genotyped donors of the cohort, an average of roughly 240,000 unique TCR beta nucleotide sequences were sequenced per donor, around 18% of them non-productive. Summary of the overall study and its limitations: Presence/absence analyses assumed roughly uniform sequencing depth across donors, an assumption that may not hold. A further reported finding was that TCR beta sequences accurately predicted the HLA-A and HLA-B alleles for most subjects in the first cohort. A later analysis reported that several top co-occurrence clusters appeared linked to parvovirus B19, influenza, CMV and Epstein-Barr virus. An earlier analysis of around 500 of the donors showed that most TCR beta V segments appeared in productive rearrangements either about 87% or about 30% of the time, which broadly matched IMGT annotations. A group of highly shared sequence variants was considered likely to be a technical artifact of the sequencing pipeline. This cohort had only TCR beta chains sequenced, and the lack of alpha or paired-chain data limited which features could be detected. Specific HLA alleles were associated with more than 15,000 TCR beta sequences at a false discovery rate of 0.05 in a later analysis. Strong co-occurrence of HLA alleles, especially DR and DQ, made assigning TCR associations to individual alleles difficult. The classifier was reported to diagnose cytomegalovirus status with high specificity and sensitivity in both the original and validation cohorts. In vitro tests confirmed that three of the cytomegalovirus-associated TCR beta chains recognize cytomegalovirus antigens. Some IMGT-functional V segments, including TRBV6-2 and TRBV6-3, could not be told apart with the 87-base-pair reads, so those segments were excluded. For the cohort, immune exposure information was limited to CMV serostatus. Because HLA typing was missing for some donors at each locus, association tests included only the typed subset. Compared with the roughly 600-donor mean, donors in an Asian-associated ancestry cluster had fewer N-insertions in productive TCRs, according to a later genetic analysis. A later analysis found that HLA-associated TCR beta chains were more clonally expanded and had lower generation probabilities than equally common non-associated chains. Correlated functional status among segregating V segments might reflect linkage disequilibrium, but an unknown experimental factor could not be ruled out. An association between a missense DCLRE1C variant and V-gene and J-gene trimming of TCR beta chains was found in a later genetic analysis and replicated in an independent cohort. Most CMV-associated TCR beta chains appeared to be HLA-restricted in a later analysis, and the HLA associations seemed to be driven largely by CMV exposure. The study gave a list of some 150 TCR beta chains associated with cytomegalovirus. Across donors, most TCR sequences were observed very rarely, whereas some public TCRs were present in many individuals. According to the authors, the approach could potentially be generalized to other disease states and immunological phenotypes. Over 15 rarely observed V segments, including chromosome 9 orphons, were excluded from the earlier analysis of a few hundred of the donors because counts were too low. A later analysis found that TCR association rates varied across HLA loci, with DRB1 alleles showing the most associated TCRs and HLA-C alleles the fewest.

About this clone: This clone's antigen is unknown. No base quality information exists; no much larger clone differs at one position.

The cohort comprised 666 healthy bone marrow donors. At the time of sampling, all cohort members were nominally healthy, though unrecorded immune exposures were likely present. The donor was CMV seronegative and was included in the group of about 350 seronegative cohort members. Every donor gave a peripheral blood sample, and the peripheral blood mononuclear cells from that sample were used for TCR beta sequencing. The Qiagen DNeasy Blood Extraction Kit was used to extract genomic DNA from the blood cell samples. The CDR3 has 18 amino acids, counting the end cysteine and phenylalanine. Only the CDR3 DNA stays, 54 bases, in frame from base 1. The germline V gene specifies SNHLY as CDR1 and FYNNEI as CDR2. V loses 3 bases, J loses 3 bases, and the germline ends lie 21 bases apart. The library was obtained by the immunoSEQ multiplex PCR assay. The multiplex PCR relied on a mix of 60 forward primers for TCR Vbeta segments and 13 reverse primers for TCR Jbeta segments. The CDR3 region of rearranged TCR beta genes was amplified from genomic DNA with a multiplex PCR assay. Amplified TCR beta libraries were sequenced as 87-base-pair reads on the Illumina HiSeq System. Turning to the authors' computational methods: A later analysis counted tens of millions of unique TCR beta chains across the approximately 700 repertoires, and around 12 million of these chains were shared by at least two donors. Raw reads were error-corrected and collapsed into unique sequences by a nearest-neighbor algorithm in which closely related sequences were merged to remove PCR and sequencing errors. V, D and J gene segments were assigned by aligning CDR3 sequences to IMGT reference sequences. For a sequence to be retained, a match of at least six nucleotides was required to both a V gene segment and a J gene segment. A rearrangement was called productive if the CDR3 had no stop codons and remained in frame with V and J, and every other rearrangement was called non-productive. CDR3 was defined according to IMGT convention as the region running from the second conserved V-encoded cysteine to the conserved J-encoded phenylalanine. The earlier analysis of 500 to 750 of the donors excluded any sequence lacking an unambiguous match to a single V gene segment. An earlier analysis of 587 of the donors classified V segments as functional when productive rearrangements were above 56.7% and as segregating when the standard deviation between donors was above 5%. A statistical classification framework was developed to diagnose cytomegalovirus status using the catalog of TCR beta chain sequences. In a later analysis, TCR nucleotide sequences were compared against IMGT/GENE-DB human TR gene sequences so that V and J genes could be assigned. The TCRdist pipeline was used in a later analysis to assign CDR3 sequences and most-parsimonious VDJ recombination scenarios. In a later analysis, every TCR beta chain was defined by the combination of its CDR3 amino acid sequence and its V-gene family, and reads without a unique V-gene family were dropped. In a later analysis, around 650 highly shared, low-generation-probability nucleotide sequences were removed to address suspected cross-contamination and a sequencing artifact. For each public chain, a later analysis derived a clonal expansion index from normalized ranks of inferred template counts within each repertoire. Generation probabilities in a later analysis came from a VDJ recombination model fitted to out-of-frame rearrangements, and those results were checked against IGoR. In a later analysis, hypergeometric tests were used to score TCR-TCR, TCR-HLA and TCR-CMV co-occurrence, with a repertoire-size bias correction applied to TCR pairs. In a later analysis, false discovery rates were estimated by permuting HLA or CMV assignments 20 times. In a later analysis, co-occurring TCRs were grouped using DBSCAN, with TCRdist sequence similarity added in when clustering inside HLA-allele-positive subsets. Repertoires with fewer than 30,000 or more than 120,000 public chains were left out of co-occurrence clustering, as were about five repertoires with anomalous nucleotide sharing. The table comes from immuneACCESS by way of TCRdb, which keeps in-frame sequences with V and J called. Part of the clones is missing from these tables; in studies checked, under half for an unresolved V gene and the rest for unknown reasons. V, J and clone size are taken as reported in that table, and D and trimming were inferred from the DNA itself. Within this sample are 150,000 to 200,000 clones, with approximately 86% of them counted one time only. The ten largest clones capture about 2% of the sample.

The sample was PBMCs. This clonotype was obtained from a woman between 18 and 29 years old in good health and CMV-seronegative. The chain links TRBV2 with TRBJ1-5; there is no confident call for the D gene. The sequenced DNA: TGTGCCAGCAGTGAGTTCTCTCACTCGCGCCTCGTCAATCAGCCCCAGCATTTT. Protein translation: CASSEFSHSRLVNQPQHF.